The entry below describes one T cell receptor beta chain. What it recognizes is unknown. Every TCR library drew on about 3.5 ug of total RNA. With eight separate reactions per sample, the authors made cDNA. TCRdb reprocessed the 5' RACE reads; each CDR3 protein has one entry and no DNA is given. Its table records over 100,000 distinct CDR3 sequences. The record originates from a study of monozygotic twins with inflammatory bowel disease. Study results and caveats: Lower sharing of clonotypes with other individuals was seen in IBD patients than in healthy twins. This was most marked in patients showing signs of disease activity. Against healthy co-twins, IBD patients had lower TCRbeta diversity (measured by inverse Simpson).

The CDR3 contains 11 residues. Germline V CDR1 and CDR2: SGHTA, FQGNSA. The chain combines TRBV7-2 with TRBJ2-1. Sequenced: blood. The clonotype comes from a human donor with ulcerative colitis or Crohn's disease, or a healthy co-twin of an affected twin (not recorded which). The CDR3 spells CASRRVEEQFF.